A selection of T cell receptor beta chains follows, all from one sample in a study of monozygotic twins with cystic fibrosis. Produced via immunoSEQ multiplex PCR; TCRdb's table is partial and in-frame only. The sample lists roughly 13,000 clones, 80% to 90% occurring once. Input material: blood. The source of these receptors is a boy aged 5-17 years with cystic fibrosis. The CDR3 runs from the conserved cysteine through the conserved F or W. Fields, in order: clone size, D gene, V gene, J gene, CDR3 DNA, CDR3 protein. A D gene is named only where the DNA matches it firmly. Some rows mark clone size as missing; the rest say once, few, many or name a class of expanded clone.

clone size: .; D gene: TRBD2; V gene: TRBV12-5; J gene: TRBJ2-5; CDR3 DNA: TGTGCTAGTGGTTCCCTCCATCTCGATCTAGCGGGGAGTCAAGAGACCCAGTACTTC; CDR3 protein: CASGSLHLDLAGSQETQYF
clone size: .; D gene: .; V gene: TRBV28; J gene: TRBJ1-1; CDR3 DNA: TGTGCCAGCAGTTCCCCGGAGGGGTTTGGTACTGAAGCTTTCTTT; CDR3 protein: CASSSPEGFGTEAFF
clone size: .; D gene: TRBD1; V gene: TRBV5-1; J gene: TRBJ1-1; CDR3 DNA: TGCGCCAGCAGCGCGGACAGGCTGAACACTGAAGCTTTCTTT; CDR3 protein: CASSADRLNTEAFF
clone size: .; D gene: TRBD1; V gene: TRBV10-2; J gene: TRBJ1-5; CDR3 DNA: TGCGCCAGCAGTGCGACAGGGTATAGCAATCAGCCCCAGCATTTT; CDR3 protein: CASSATGYSNQPQHF
clone size: .; D gene: .; V gene: TRBV5-6; J gene: TRBJ1-3; CDR3 DNA: TGTGCCAGCAGCTTGGTCGAGCGGGGAACGTGGGGAAACACCATATATTTT; CDR3 protein: CASSLVERGTWGNTIYF
clone size: .; D gene: .; V gene: TRBV5-1; J gene: TRBJ2-1; CDR3 DNA: TGCGCCAGCAGCCCGAAAAATACCGGGACTTACTACAATGAGCAGTTCTTC; CDR3 protein: CASSPKNTGTYYNEQFF
clone size: .; D gene: .; V gene: TRBV10-3; J gene: TRBJ1-1; CDR3 DNA: TGTGCCATCAGTGAGTCGGCCGGGCCCGCTTTCTTT; CDR3 protein: CAISESAGPAFF
clone size: once; D gene: TRBD2; V gene: TRBV5-4; J gene: TRBJ2-1; CDR3 DNA: TGTGCCAGCAGCGGGACTAGCGGGAATTACAATGAGCAGTTCTTC; CDR3 protein: CASSGTSGNYNEQFF
clone size: .; D gene: TRBD1; V gene: TRBV6-6; J gene: TRBJ1-2; CDR3 DNA: TGTGCCAGCAACGGACAGGGGGTCCGTGGCTACACCTTC; CDR3 protein: CASNGQGVRGYTF
clone size: once; D gene: .; V gene: TRBV7-8; J gene: TRBJ1-5; CDR3 DNA: TGTGCCAGCAGCTTAAGCGGGGATTATAGCAATCAGCCCCAGCATTTT; CDR3 protein: CASSLSGDYSNQPQHF
clone size: once; D gene: .; V gene: TRBV7-2; J gene: TRBJ2-1; CDR3 DNA: TGTGCCAGCAGCCCCGGGTGGAGGGATGAGCAGTTCTTC; CDR3 protein: CASSPGWRDEQFF
clone size: once; D gene: TRBD1; V gene: TRBV18; J gene: TRBJ2-7; CDR3 DNA: TGTGCCAGCTCACCACCGGGACAGGGACCTCTCGAGCAGTACTTC; CDR3 protein: CASSPPGQGPLEQYF
clone size: .; D gene: .; V gene: TRBV18; J gene: TRBJ2-1; CDR3 DNA: TGTGCCAGCTCTCAGATGACAGAGAATGAGCAGTTCTTC; CDR3 protein: CASSQMTENEQFF
clone size: .; D gene: .; V gene: TRBV5-1; J gene: TRBJ1-1; CDR3 DNA: TGCGCCAGCAGCGAGGGGGAAGTGGCTGAAGCTTTCTTT; CDR3 protein: CASSEGEVAEAFF
clone size: few; D gene: TRBD2; V gene: TRBV11-2; J gene: TRBJ2-7; CDR3 DNA: TGTGCCAGCAGCAATCTAGCGGGAGGTCAAGGCGAGCAGTACTTC; CDR3 protein: CASSNLAGGQGEQYF
clone size: once; D gene: TRBD2; V gene: TRBV28; J gene: TRBJ2-3; CDR3 DNA: TGTGCCAGCAGTACCTCCCTTTGGCGGGAGGACCATCCAGATACGCAGTATTTT; CDR3 protein: CASSTSLWREDHPDTQYF
clone size: .; D gene: .; V gene: TRBV2; J gene: TRBJ1-1; CDR3 DNA: TGTGCCAGCAGTGAATCGGAGGGCATGAACACTGAAGCTTTCTTT; CDR3 protein: CASSESEGMNTEAFF
clone size: .; D gene: .; V gene: TRBV6-5; J gene: TRBJ2-7; CDR3 DNA: TGTGCCAGCATGCAGGGCGGCTCCTACGAGCAGTACTTC; CDR3 protein: CASMQGGSYEQYF
clone size: .; D gene: .; V gene: TRBV4-2; J gene: TRBJ1-2; CDR3 DNA: TGTGCCAGCAGCCAAGACAGCTATGGCTACACCTTC; CDR3 protein: CASSQDSYGYTF
clone size: .; D gene: .; V gene: TRBV5-1; J gene: TRBJ2-2; CDR3 DNA: TGCGCCAGCAGCTTGGGGTTGAGGGTTGCCGGGGAGCTGTTTTTT; CDR3 protein: CASSLGLRVAGELFF
clone size: .; D gene: .; V gene: TRBV11-2; J gene: TRBJ2-1; CDR3 DNA: TGTGCCAGCAGCTCAAGTGTACAGCCCAATGAGCAGTTCTTC; CDR3 protein: CASSSSVQPNEQFF
clone size: .; D gene: TRBD1; V gene: TRBV6-5; J gene: TRBJ1-1; CDR3 DNA: TGTGCCAGCAGACGTCCGGGACAGGAGAGACTTGAAGCTTTCTTT; CDR3 protein: CASRRPGQERLEAFF
clone size: .; D gene: .; V gene: TRBV7-2; J gene: TRBJ2-1; CDR3 DNA: TGTGCCAGCAGCCCCCGGACAGCACCGACGGGGAATGAGCAGTTCTTC; CDR3 protein: CASSPRTAPTGNEQFF
clone size: few; D gene: .; V gene: TRBV6-1; J gene: TRBJ1-2; CDR3 DNA: TGTGCCAGCAGTGTTCCCCCCCCAGCCAACTATGGCTACACCTTC; CDR3 protein: CASSVPPPANYGYTF
clone size: .; D gene: TRBD1; V gene: TRBV6-6; J gene: TRBJ1-5; CDR3 DNA: TGTGCCAGCAGTTACTCGGGACAGGGTAATCAGCCCCAGCATTTT; CDR3 protein: CASSYSGQGNQPQHF
clone size: .; D gene: .; V gene: TRBV25-1; J gene: TRBJ1-4; CDR3 DNA: TGTGCCAGCAGTGGCAGAGCAGGAAATAATGAAAAACTGTTTTTT; CDR3 protein: CASSGRAGNNEKLFF
clone size: .; D gene: .; V gene: TRBV28; J gene: TRBJ2-7; CDR3 DNA: TGTGCCAGCAGTTTAGAGTCGGGACCAGCCTACGAGCAGTACTTC; CDR3 protein: CASSLESGPAYEQYF
clone size: .; D gene: TRBD1; V gene: TRBV19; J gene: TRBJ1-5; CDR3 DNA: TGTGCCAGTAGCCTTGACAGGGAGGACAATCAGCCCCAGCATTTT; CDR3 protein: CASSLDREDNQPQHF
clone size: once; D gene: .; V gene: TRBV19; J gene: TRBJ1-4; CDR3 DNA: TGTGCCAGTAATCCGGACCGGAATTCTAATGAAAAACTGTTTTTT; CDR3 protein: CASNPDRNSNEKLFF
clone size: .; D gene: .; V gene: TRBV10-3; J gene: TRBJ1-1; CDR3 DNA: TGTGCCATCAAGGACCAGGGTCCCACTGAAGCTTTCTTT; CDR3 protein: CAIKDQGPTEAFF
clone size: .; D gene: .; V gene: TRBV6-5; J gene: TRBJ1-1; CDR3 DNA: TGTGCCAGCAGTTACTCGTACGGTGGGACTGAAGCTTTCTTT; CDR3 protein: CASSYSYGGTEAFF
clone size: .; D gene: .; V gene: TRBV7-8; J gene: TRBJ1-5; CDR3 DNA: TGTGCCAGCAGCTTCGACAGCAATCAGCCCCAGCATTTT; CDR3 protein: CASSFDSNQPQHF
clone size: few; D gene: .; V gene: TRBV28; J gene: TRBJ1-2; CDR3 DNA: TGTGCCAGCCCGCTTAGCACCTTC; CDR3 protein: CASPLSTF
clone size: .; D gene: .; V gene: TRBV25-1; J gene: TRBJ1-1; CDR3 DNA: TGTGCCAGCAGTGAATATGGAACAGGGTTCCCTGAAGCTTTCTTT; CDR3 protein: CASSEYGTGFPEAFF
clone size: .; D gene: .; V gene: TRBV23-1; J gene: TRBJ2-1; CDR3 DNA: TGCGCCAGCAGTCAATTCAAACAGGATGATGAGCAGTTCTTC; CDR3 protein: CASSQFKQDDEQFF
clone size: .; D gene: .; V gene: TRBV5-1; J gene: TRBJ2-7; CDR3 DNA: TGCGCCAGCAAAGGAACTGGTTCCTACGAGCAGTACTTC; CDR3 protein: CASKGTGSYEQYF
clone size: .; D gene: TRBD2; V gene: TRBV18; J gene: TRBJ2-7; CDR3 DNA: TGTGCCAGCTCACCTGATAGCGGGAGGGCCGGGGAGCAGTACTTC; CDR3 protein: CASSPDSGRAGEQYF
clone size: .; D gene: .; V gene: TRBV5-4; J gene: TRBJ2-5; CDR3 DNA: TGTGCCAGCAGCCAACAAGAGACCCAGTACTTC; CDR3 protein: CASSQQETQYF
clone size: .; D gene: .; V gene: TRBV10-1; J gene: TRBJ1-1; CDR3 DNA: TGCGCCAGCAGTGAGTCGGCGGAGGTGAACACTGAAGCTTTCTTT; CDR3 protein: CASSESAEVNTEAFF
clone size: .; D gene: .; V gene: TRBV5-1; J gene: TRBJ2-6; CDR3 DNA: TGCGCCAGCAGCCCCGAGGGGGCCAACGTCCTGACTTTC; CDR3 protein: CASSPEGANVLTF
clone size: .; D gene: .; V gene: TRBV7-9; J gene: TRBJ1-2; CDR3 DNA: TGTGCCAGCAGCTTAGCGAGATGGGGCAGAACTAACTATGGCTACACCTTC; CDR3 protein: CASSLARWGRTNYGYTF
clone size: .; D gene: .; V gene: TRBV13; J gene: TRBJ2-3; CDR3 DNA: TGTGCCAGCAAAAAGCGGCGCACAGATACGCAGTATTTT; CDR3 protein: CASKKRRTDTQYF
clone size: .; D gene: .; V gene: TRBV10-2; J gene: TRBJ1-2; CDR3 DNA: TGCGCCAGCATGACTGGAGCTAACTATGGCTACACCTTC; CDR3 protein: CASMTGANYGYTF
clone size: .; D gene: TRBD1; V gene: TRBV4-2; J gene: TRBJ1-1; CDR3 DNA: TGTGCCAGCAGCCATGCAGGGGGGCAGTTGAACACTGAAGCTTTCTTT; CDR3 protein: CASSHAGGQLNTEAFF
clone size: .; D gene: .; V gene: TRBV4-1; J gene: TRBJ2-5; CDR3 DNA: TGCGCCAGCAGCCAAGGCGATGGGACTCGTCCTAGGGAGACCCAGTACTTC; CDR3 protein: CASSQGDGTRPRETQYF
clone size: .; D gene: .; V gene: TRBV30; J gene: TRBJ2-3; CDR3 DNA: TGTGCCTGGAGTCGAAGAACTAGCACAGATACGCAGTATTTT; CDR3 protein: CAWSRRTSTDTQYF
clone size: .; D gene: TRBD1; V gene: TRBV27; J gene: TRBJ2-2; CDR3 DNA: TGTGCCAGCAGACCCGACAGGGGAACCGACACCGGGGAGCTGTTTTTT; CDR3 protein: CASRPDRGTDTGELFF
clone size: .; D gene: .; V gene: TRBV18; J gene: TRBJ2-1; CDR3 DNA: TGTGCCAGCTCACTGGGAGGTACAAATGAGCAGTTCTTC; CDR3 protein: CASSLGGTNEQFF
clone size: .; D gene: .; V gene: TRBV15; J gene: TRBJ1-2; CDR3 DNA: TGTGCCACCAGCAGAGATCGCTACAGCCTCTATGGCTACACCTTC; CDR3 protein: CATSRDRYSLYGYTF
clone size: .; D gene: .; V gene: TRBV2; J gene: TRBJ1-4; CDR3 DNA: TGTGCCAGCAGTGGCCTCGGCGCTAACGGTGAAAAACTGTTTTTT; CDR3 protein: CASSGLGANGEKLFF
clone size: .; D gene: .; V gene: TRBV11-2; J gene: TRBJ2-7; CDR3 DNA: TGTGCCAGCAGCTCCGCAGGCTACGAGCAGTACTTC; CDR3 protein: CASSSAGYEQYF
clone size: .; D gene: .; V gene: TRBV21-1; J gene: TRBJ2-2; CDR3 DNA: TGTGCCAGCAGCAAAGACGGGACGAACACCGGGGAGCTGTTTTTT; CDR3 protein: CASSKDGTNTGELFF
clone size: .; D gene: .; V gene: TRBV15; J gene: TRBJ1-4; CDR3 DNA: TGTGCCACCAGCAGAGGGGGAATGACTAATGAAAAACTGTTTTTT; CDR3 protein: CATSRGGMTNEKLFF
clone size: .; D gene: .; V gene: TRBV2; J gene: TRBJ2-5; CDR3 DNA: TGTGCCAGCAGAACAGGGTGGGAGACCCAGTACTTC; CDR3 protein: CASRTGWETQYF